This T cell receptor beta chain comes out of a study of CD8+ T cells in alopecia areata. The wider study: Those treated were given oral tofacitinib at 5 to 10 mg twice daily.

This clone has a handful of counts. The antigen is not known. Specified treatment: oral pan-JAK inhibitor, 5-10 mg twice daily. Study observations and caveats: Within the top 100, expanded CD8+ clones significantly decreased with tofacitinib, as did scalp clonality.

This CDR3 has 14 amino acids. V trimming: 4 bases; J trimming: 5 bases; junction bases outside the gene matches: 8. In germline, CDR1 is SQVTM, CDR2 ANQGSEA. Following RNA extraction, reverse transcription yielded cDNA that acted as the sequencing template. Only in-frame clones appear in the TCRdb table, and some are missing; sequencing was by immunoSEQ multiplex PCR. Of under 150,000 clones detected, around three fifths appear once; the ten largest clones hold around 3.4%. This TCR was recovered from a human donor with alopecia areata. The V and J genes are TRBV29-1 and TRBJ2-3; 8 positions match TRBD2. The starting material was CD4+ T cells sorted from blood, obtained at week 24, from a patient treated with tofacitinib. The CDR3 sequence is CSVGQRGLLDTQYF. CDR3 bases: TGCAGCGTTGGTCAGCGGGGGCTATTAGATACGCAGTATTTT.